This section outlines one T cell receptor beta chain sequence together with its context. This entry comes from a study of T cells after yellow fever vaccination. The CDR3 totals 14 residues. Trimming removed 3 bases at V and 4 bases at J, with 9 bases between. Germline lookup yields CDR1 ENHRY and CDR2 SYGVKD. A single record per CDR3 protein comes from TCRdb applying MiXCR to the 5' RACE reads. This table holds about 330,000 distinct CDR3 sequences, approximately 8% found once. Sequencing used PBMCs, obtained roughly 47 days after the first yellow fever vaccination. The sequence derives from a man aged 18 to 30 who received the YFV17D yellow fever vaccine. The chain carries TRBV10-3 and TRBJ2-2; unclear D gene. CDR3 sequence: CAISDFTGTGELFF. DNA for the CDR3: TGTGCCATCAGTGATTTTACGGGCACCGGGGAGCTGTTTTTT.